This T cell receptor (beta chain) is from a study of Graves' ophthalmopathy and Graves' hyperthyroidism. Broader study findings: Ophthalmopathy progression prediction by the model yielded a sensitivity of 55% to 71% and a specificity of approximately 72%.

Transcripts of RNA were the source for amplifying TCR beta CDR3 regions. The first-round RT-PCR employed HTBI primers together with the Qiagen OneStep RT-PCR kit. A multiplex PCR was then performed as the second round. TCRdb fed the multiplex PCR reads into MiXCR, producing one record per CDR3 protein. The sample includes just over 600,000 distinct CDR3 sequences, approximately 21% of them seen just once. Aged 18 to 65, hyperthyroidism patients had new diagnoses of under 2 months' duration. Among the exclusions were patients with other autoimmune diseases, uncontrolled infections, pregnancy or lactation. Diagnosis used clinical symptoms, serum thyroxine, TRAb, thyroid ultrasound and orbital computed tomography. V lost 4 bases to trimming and J lost 3 bases; unmatched junction nucleotides: 11. The germline CDR1 and CDR2 sequences are MNHNS and SASEGT. The CDR3 spans 16 residues. This clonotype was seen repeatedly, ten times or more. Its antigen remains unidentified.

The receptor's source is a woman aged 18 to 35 with stable Graves' hyperthyroidism. Some clones in this sample may be carry-over from other donors' samples. This chain joins TRBV6-1 and TRBJ1-2, with 7 bases that match TRBD1. Material for sequencing was peripheral blood. The CDR3 region is CASSAGTAETYYGYTF. For the CDR3, the DNA is TGTGCCAGCAGTGCCGGGACAGCGGAAACGTACTATGGCTACACCTTC.